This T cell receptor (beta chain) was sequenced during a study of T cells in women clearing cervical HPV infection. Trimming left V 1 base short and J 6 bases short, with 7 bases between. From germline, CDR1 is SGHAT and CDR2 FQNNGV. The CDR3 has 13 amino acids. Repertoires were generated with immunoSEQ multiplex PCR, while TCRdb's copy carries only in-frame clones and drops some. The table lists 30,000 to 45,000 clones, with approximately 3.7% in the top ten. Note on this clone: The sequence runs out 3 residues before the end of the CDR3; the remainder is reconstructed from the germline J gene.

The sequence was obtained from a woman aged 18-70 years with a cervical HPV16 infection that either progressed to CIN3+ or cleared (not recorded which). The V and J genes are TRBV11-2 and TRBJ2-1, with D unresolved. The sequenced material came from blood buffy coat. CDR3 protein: CASSLVPPNEQFF. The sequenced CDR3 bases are TGTGCCAGCAGCTTAGTCCCTCCCAATGAG.